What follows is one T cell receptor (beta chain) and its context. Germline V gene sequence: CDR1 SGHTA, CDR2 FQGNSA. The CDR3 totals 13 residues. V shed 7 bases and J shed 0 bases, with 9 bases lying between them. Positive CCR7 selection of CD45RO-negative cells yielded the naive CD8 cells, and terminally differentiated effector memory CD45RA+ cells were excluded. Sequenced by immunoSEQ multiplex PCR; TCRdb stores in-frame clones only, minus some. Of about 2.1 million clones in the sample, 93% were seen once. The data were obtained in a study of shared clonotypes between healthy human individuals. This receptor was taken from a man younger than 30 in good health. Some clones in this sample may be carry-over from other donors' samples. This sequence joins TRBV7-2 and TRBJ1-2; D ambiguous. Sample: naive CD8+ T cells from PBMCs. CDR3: CASKVDANYGYTF. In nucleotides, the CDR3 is TGTGCCAGCAAAGTCGATGCTAACTATGGCTACACCTTC. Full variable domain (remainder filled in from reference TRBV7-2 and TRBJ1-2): GAGVSQSPSNKVTEKGKDVELRCDPISGHTALYWYRQSLGQGLEFLIYFQGNSAPDKSGLPSDRFSAERTGGSVSTLTIQRTQQEDSAVYLCASKVDANYGYTFGSGTRLTVV.